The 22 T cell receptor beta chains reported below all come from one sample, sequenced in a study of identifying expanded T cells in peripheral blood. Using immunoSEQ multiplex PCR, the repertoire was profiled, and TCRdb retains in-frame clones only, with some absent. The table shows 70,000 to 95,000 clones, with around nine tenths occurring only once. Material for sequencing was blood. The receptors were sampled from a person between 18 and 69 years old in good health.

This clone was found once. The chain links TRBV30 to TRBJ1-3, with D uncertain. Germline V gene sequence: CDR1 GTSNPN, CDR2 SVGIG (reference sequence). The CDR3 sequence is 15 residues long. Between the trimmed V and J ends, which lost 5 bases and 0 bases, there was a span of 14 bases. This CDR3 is CAWVVGLSSGNTIYF. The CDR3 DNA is TGTGCCTGGGTCGTAGGGTTGAGCTCTGGAAACACCATATATTTT.

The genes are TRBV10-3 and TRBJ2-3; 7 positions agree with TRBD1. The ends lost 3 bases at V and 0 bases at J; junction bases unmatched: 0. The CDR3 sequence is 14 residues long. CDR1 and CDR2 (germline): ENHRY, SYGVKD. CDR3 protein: CAISDRGSTDTQYF. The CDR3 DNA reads TGTGCCATCAGTGACAGGGGGAGCACAGATACGCAGTATTTT.

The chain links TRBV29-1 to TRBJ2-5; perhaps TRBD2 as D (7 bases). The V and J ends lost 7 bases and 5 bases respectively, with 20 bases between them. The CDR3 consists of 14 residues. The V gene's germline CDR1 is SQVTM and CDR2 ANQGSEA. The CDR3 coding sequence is TGCAGCGCTACAGGCCGGGGGGCCTGGGAGACCCAGTACTTC. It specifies CSATGRGAWETQYF.

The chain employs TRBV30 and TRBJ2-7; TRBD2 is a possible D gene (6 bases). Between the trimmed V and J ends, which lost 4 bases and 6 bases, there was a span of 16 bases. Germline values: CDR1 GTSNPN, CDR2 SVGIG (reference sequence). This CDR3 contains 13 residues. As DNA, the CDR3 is TGTGCCTGGACGGTGCATCAAGCGGGCGAGCAGTACTTC. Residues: CAWTVHQAGEQYF.

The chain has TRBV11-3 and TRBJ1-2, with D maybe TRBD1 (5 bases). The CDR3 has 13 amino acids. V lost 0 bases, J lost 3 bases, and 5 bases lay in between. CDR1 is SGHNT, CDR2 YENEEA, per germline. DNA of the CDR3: TGTGCCAGCAGCTTAGACAGGGACTATGGCTACACCTTC. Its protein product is CASSLDRDYGYTF.

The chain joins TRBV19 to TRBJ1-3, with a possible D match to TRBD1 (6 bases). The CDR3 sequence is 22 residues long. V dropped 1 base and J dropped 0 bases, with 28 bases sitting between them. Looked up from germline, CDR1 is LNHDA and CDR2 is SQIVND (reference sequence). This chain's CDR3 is CASSIVARLGGPSWYSGNTIYF. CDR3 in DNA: TGTGCCAGTAGTATAGTGGCCCGTCTGGGGGGGCCATCGTGGTACTCTGGAAACACCATATATTTT.

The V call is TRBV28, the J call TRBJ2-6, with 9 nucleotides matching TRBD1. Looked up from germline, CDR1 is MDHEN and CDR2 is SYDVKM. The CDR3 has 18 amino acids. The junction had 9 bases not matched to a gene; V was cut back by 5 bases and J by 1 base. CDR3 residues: CASSVTGGTKSGANVLTF. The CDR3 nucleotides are TGTGCCAGCAGTGTGACAGGGGGTACTAAATCTGGGGCCAACGTCCTGACTTTC.

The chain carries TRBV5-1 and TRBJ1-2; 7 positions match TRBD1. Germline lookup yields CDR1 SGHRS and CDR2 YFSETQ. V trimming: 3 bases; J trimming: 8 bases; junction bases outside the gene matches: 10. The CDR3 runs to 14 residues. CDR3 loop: CASSWTTGSEGYTF. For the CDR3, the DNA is TGCGCCAGCAGCTGGACGACAGGGTCGGAGGGCTACACCTTC.

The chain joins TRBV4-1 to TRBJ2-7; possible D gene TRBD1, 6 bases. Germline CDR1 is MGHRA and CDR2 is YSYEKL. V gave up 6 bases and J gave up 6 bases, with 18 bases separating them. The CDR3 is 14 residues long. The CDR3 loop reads CASRMPGTRGEQYF. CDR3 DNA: TGCGCCAGCAGAATGCCCGGGACACGGGGCGAGCAGTACTTC.

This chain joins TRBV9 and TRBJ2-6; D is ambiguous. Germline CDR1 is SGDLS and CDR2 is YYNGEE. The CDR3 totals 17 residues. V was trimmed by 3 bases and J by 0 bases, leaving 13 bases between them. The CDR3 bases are TGTGCCAGCAGCGATATAGGACGCAACTCTGGGGCCAACGTCCTGACTTTC. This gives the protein CASSDIGRNSGANVLTF.

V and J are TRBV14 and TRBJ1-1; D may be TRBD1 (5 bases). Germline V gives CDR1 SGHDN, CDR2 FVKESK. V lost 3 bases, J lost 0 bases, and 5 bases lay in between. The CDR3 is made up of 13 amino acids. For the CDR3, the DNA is TGTGCCAGCAGCCAGGGGGTGAACACTGAAGCTTTCTTT. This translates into CASSQGVNTEAFF.

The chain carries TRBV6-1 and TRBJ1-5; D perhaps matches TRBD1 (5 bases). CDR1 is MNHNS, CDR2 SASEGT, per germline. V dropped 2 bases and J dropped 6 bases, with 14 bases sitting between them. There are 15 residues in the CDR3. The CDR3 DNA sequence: TGTGCCAGCAGTGAATCGGGAGTGGGGGGTCAGCCCCAGCATTTT. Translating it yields CASSESGVGGQPQHF.

CDR3 sequence: CASSSEGSPAEAFF. As DNA, the CDR3 is TGCGCCAGCAGCTCAGAGGGGAGTCCGGCTGAAGCTTTCTTT. The rearrangement joins TRBV5-1 to TRBJ1-1, with D possibly matching TRBD1 (5 bases). Trimming removed 3 bases at V and 6 bases at J, with 15 bases between. The CDR3 has 14 residues. Germline CDR1 reads SGHRS; CDR2 reads YFSETQ.

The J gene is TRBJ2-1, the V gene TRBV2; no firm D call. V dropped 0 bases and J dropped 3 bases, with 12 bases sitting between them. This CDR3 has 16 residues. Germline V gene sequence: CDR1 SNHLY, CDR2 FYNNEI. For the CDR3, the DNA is TGTGCCAGCAGTGAAGCGCTTGGCCTCCTCTACAATGAGCAGTTCTTC. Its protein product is CASSEALGLLYNEQFF.

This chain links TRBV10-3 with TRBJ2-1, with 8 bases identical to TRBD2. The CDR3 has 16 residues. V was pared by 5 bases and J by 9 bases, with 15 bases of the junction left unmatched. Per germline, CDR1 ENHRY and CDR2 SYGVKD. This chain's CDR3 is CAISQGGLLAGGEQFF. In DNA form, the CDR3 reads TGTGCCATCAGTCAGGGAGGCTTGCTAGCGGGCGGTGAGCAGTTCTTC.

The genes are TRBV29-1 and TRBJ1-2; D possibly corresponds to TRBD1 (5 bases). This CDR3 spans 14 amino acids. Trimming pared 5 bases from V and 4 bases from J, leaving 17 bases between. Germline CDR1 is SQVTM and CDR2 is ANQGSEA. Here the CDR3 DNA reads TGCAGCGTTCCCGTGGCGGGGGAGGGCTATGGCTACACCTTC. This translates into CSVPVAGEGYGYTF.

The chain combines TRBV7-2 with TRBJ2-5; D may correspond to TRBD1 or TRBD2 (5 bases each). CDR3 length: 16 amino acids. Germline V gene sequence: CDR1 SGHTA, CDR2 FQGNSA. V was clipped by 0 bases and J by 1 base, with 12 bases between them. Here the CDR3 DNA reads TGTGCCAGCAGCTTAGCGAAGGGACCGCCCCAAGAGACCCAGTACTTC. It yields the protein CASSLAKGPPQETQYF.

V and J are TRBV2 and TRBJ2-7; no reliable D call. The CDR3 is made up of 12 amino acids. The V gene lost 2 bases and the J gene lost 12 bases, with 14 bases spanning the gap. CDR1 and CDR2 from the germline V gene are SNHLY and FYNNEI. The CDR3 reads CASSERVGSGYF. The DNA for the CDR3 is TGTGCCAGCAGTGAAAGGGTGGGGTCGGGGTACTTC.

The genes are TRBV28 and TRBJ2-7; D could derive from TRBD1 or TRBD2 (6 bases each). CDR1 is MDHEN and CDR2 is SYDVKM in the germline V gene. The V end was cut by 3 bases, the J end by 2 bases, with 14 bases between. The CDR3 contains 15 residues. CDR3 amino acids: CASSFSGASTYEQYF. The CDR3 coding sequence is TGTGCCAGCAGTTTTTCGGGGGCTTCTACCTACGAGCAGTACTTC.

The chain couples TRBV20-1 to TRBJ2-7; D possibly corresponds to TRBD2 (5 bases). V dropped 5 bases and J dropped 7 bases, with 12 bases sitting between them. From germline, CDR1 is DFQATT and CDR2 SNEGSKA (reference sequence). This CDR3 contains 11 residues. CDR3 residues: CSAVRTGEQYF. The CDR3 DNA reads TGCAGTGCTGTTAGAACGGGGGAGCAGTACTTC.

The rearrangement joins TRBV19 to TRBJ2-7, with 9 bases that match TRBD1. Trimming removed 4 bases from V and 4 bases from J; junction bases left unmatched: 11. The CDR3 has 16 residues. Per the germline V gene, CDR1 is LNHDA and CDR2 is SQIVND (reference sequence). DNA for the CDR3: TGTGCCAGTAGTAGGGGGATGGGACAGGGATTTTACGAGCAGTACTTC. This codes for CASSRGMGQGFYEQYF.

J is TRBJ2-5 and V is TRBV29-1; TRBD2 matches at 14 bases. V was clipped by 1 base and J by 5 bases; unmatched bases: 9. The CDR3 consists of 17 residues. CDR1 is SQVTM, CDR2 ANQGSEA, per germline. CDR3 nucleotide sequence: TGCAGCGTTGAAGGGTCGACTAGCGGGAGGGGTCGGGAGACCCAGTACTTC. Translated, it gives CSVEGSTSGRGRETQYF.